This entry lists 24 T cell receptor beta chains sequenced from one sample in a study of Ad26.COV2.S vaccination and SARS-CoV-2 variants. Generated by immunoSEQ multiplex PCR, the TCRdb table keeps only in-frame clones and is missing some. This table holds under 300,000 clones, around 88% found once. This sample's treatment: some 19 received Ad26.COV2.S at low or high dose, single or two shots; about 5 received placebo; per-sample allocation not given. At day 63 after the first vaccine or placebo injection, samples were drawn. The sample consisted of peripheral blood, taken in a trial of Ad26.COV2.S vaccine versus placebo. These receptors originate from a person between 18 and 59 years old who received the Ad26.COV2.S COVID-19 vaccine or a placebo.

The chain combines TRBV11-2 with TRBJ1-1; 11 bases agree with TRBD1. V was pared by 5 bases and J by 3 bases, with 5 bases of the junction left unmatched. Germline CDR1 reads SGHAT; CDR2 reads FQNNGV. CDR3 length: 15 residues. The CDR3 reads CASSARDRGYTEAFF. The CDR3 DNA reads TGTGCCAGCAGCGCCCGGGACAGGGGGTACACTGAAGCTTTCTTT.

The rearrangement joins TRBV27 to TRBJ1-1; D perhaps matches TRBD1 (5 bases). V shed 4 bases and J shed 5 bases, with 14 bases lying between them. Germline CDR1 is MNHEY and CDR2 is SMNVEV (reference sequence). The CDR3 loop spans 14 amino acids. The CDR3 DNA follows: TGTGCCAGCAGTTCCCCAGGGTGGAGGACTGAAGCTTTCTTT. Encoded protein: CASSSPGWRTEAFF.

The chain recombines TRBV6-1 with TRBJ1-2; TRBD1 is a possible D gene (6 bases). Trimming stripped 0 bases from V and 8 bases from J, with 7 bases between. Germline values: CDR1 MNHNS, CDR2 SASEGT. The length of the CDR3 is 12 residues. This chain's CDR3 is CASSEAGGGYTF. CDR3 coding DNA: TGTGCCAGCAGTGAAGCCGGGGGCGGCTACACCTTC.

V gene TRBV18 combines with J gene TRBJ1-2, with TRBD1 matching 7 bases. CDR3 length: 14 residues. V was clipped by 6 bases and J by 0 bases; unmatched bases: 4. Germline V lookup: CDR1 KGHSH, CDR2 LQKENI. The CDR3 DNA follows: TGTGCCAGCTCGCTCGGGACAGCTAACTATGGCTACACCTTC. Its translation: CASSLGTANYGYTF.

V usage is TRBV27 and J usage is TRBJ2-2; the D is unclear. CDR3 length equals 15 residues. The V end was cut by 1 base, the J end by 5 bases, with 11 bases between. The germline gives CDR1 MNHEY, CDR2 SMNVEV (reference sequence). This CDR3 is CASSLLNDGTGELFF. DNA of the CDR3: TGTGCCAGCAGTTTATTAAACGACGGAACCGGGGAGCTGTTTTTT.

J is TRBJ2-7 and V is TRBV21-1; the table gives TRBD2 as D, unverified against the DNA. TRBV21-1 is marked as a pseudogene. There are 16 residues in the CDR3. The CDR3 DNA reads TGTGCCAGCAGCAAAGGGGCGGCGCTCGGGAGGGACGAGCAGTACGTC. Translated: CASSKGAALGRDEQYV.

The J gene is TRBJ1-1, the V gene TRBV7-9, with a tentative D call TRBD1 (6 bases). Germline loops: CDR1 SEHNR, CDR2 FQNEAQ (reference sequence). The CDR3 contains 14 residues. V lost 2 bases and J lost 4, with 11 bases in between. The CDR3 DNA follows: TGTGCCAGCAGCTTAAGGGGGGATGGCACTGAAGCTTTCTTT. This translates into CASSLRGDGTEAFF. Full variable domain (missing parts from reference TRBV7-9 and TRBJ1-1): DTGVSQNPRHKITKRGQNVTFRCDPISEHNRLYWYRQTLGQGPEFLTYFQNEAQLEKSRLLSDRFSAERPKGSFSTLEIQRTEQGDSAMYLCASSLRGDGTEAFFGQGTRLTVV.

The chain couples TRBV7-3 to TRBJ2-1, with D possibly matching TRBD1 (5 bases). Trimming removed 2 bases at V and 7 bases at J, with 18 bases between. The germline V gene encodes CDR1 SGHTA and CDR2 FQGTGA. The length of the CDR3 is 16 residues. The CDR3 region has the DNA TGTGCCAGCAGCTTAGGTCCGGGCCCTAGGGGAAATGAGCAGTTCTTC. Amino acid sequence: CASSLGPGPRGNEQFF.

The chain has TRBV6-5 and TRBJ2-7; D is undetermined. Trimming removed 2 bases at V and 1 base at J, with 6 bases between. This CDR3 region has 13 residues. The germline gives CDR1 MNHEY, CDR2 SVGAGI. This CDR3 is CASSYGVSYEQYF. In DNA, the CDR3 is TGTGCCAGCAGTTACGGGGTATCCTACGAGCAGTACTTC.

The rearrangement joins TRBV5-1 to TRBJ2-1; 8 nucleotides align to TRBD2. Unmatched junction bases numbered 12, after V lost 4 bases and J lost 9 bases. This CDR3 comprises 15 residues. CDR1 is SGHRS, CDR2 YFSETQ, per germline. CDR3 coding DNA: TGCGCCAGCAGCCCTTACGGGGGGGCAGTGACTGAGCAGTTCTTC. Translated, it gives CASSPYGGAVTEQFF.

This chain connects TRBV6-5 to TRBJ1-2; D remains unclear. V was cut by 6 bases and J by 7 bases, with 12 bases left in between. The CDR3 has 12 amino acids. Looked up from germline, CDR1 is MNHEY and CDR2 is SVGAGI. The CDR3 reads CASSSDDGGYTF. DNA for the CDR3: TGTGCCAGCAGCTCCGACGACGGTGGCTACACCTTC.

With regard to this clone: Other DNA sequences in the same sample also yield this CDR3. This chain links TRBV6-2 or TRBV6-3 with TRBJ2-5, with 16 positions matching TRBD2. Unmatched junction bases numbered 8, after V lost 5 bases and J lost 2 bases. CDR1 and CDR2 from the germline V gene are MNHEY and SVGEGT. This CDR3 spans 18 amino acids. The chain's CDR3 is CASSPGLAGGRAQETQYF. CDR3 nucleotide sequence: TGTGCCAGCAGTCCGGGACTAGCGGGGGGGCGGGCTCAAGAGACCCAGTACTTC.

This chain joins TRBV30 and TRBJ2-2, with 8 bases fitting TRBD1. The ends lost 1 base at V and 7 bases at J; junction bases unmatched: 11. This CDR3 is 16 amino acids long. The germline CDR1 and CDR2 sequences are GTSNPN and SVGIG (reference sequence). This CDR3 is CAWSGLTRGRHGELFF. In DNA, the CDR3 is TGTGCCTGGAGTGGTCTAACCAGGGGGCGGCACGGGGAGCTGTTTTTT. The full variable domain, rest sourced from reference TRBV30 and TRBJ2-2, is SQTIHQWPATLVQPVGSPLSLECTVEGTSNPNLYWYRQAAGRGLQLLFYSVGIGQISSEVPQNLSASRPQDRQFILSSKKLLLSDSGFYLCAWSGLTRGRHGELFFGEGSRLTVL.

This clone was detected only a few times. V and J are TRBV18 and TRBJ2-3; D not resolved. The CDR3 extends over 13 amino acids. Trimming took off 0 bases at V and 5 bases at J, with 6 bases between the two ends. CDR1 and CDR2 from the germline V gene are KGHSH and LQKENI. The CDR3 nucleotides read TGTGCCAGCTCACCACCGATAGTAGATACGCAGTATTTT. Translating gives CASSPPIVDTQYF.

CDR3 coding DNA: TGTGCCAGCAGCTTAGTAAGTGGAACTGAAGCTTTCTTT. It is translated as CASSLVSGTEAFF. V usage is TRBV11-2 and J usage is TRBJ1-1; no clear D gene. V was clipped by 1 base and J by 5 bases, with 8 bases between them. This CDR3 has 13 residues. Looked up from germline, CDR1 is SGHAT and CDR2 is FQNNGV.

The chain combines TRBV6-5 with TRBJ1-5; D ambiguous. Trimming stripped 6 bases from V and 3 bases from J, with 12 bases between. The CDR3 contains 14 residues. Germline loops: CDR1 MNHEY, CDR2 SVGAGI. CDR3 DNA: TGTGCCAGCAGGAAGGCCCAGAACAATCAGCCCCAGCATTTT. This codes for CASRKAQNNQPQHF.

V is TRBV10-2 and J is TRBJ1-3; TRBD1 matches at 7 bases. This CDR3 is built from 13 residues. Trimming removed 6 bases from V and 4 bases from J; junction bases left unmatched: 3. Germline lookup yields CDR1 WSHSY and CDR2 SAAADI. Here the CDR3 reads CASSPQGGNTIYF. The DNA for the CDR3 is TGCGCCAGCAGCCCACAGGGGGGAAACACCATATATTTT.

Comment on this clone: Its ends do not fully match the called genes, so a read error is possible. This chain joins TRBV3-1 (or the pseudogene TRBV3-2) and TRBJ2-7; tentative D call: TRBD2 (6 bases). This CDR3 is 15 amino acids long. Germline-derived CDR1 and CDR2 are LGHDT and YNNKEL (reference sequence). Here the CDR3 DNA reads TGTGCCAGCAGCAAGGAGGGACTCACCGACTACGGGCAGTACTTC. Residues: CASSKEGLTDYGQYF.

V usage is TRBV6-5 and J usage is TRBJ1-1, with TRBD1 identical over 7 bases. The CDR3 spans 13 residues. Germline CDR1 reads MNHEY; CDR2 reads SVGAGI. With 6 bases clipped from V and 1 base from J, the junction kept 2 bases outside the gene matches. DNA of the CDR3: TGTGCCAGCAGCACAGGGGCGAACACTGAAGCTTTCTTT. Translation gives CASSTGANTEAFF.

The count of this clone is one. This sequence joins TRBV5-4 and TRBJ1-4, with TRBD1 matching over 9 bases. This CDR3 has 14 residues. Looked up from germline, CDR1 is SGHNT and CDR2 is YYREEE (reference sequence). The ends lost 3 bases at V and 8 bases at J; junction bases unmatched: 5. The CDR3 DNA reads TGTGCCAGCAGCTCCCGGGACAGGGCCGAAAAACTGTTTTTT. Protein: CASSSRDRAEKLFF.

The chain has TRBV5-5 and TRBJ1-5; the D gene is possibly TRBD1 (6 bases). The CDR3 length is 16 residues. V was clipped by 0 bases and J by 0 bases, with 10 bases between them. Germline V gives CDR1 SGHKS, CDR2 YYEKEE (reference sequence). The CDR3 coding sequence is TGTGCCAGCAGCTTGGGTGGGACAATTAGCAATCAGCCCCAGCATTTT. This encodes CASSLGGTISNQPQHF.

A single count supports this clone. CDR3 in DNA: TGTGCCAGCAGTGCATCGACGACGAACACTGAAGCTTTCTTT. Amino acids: CASSASTTNTEAFF. The chain links TRBV6-4 to TRBJ1-1; D ambiguous. CDR3 length: 14 residues. Looked up from germline, CDR1 is MRHNA and CDR2 is SNTAGT. V was clipped by 4 bases and J by 1 base, with 10 bases between them.

Here the CDR3 DNA reads TGCGCCAGCAGCTTGGCCTTAGGGTTGGAGACCCAGTACTTC. Encoded protein: CASSLALGLETQYF. The chain carries TRBV5-1 and TRBJ2-5; D not certain. Germline V gene lookup returns CDR1 SGHRS and CDR2 YFSETQ. The CDR3 totals 14 residues. Trimming cost V 0 bases and J 5 bases, with 11 bases left between them.

This chain uses TRBV3-1 (or the pseudogene TRBV3-2) with TRBJ1-4; 8 nucleotides match TRBD1. The CDR3 is 18 residues long. Trimming removed 4 bases from V and 1 base from J; junction bases left unmatched: 11. The germline CDR1 and CDR2 sequences are LGHDT and YNNKEL (reference sequence). CDR3 DNA sequence: TGTGCCAGCAGCCTCACACAGGGGGGTCGAATAACTAATGAAAAACTGTTTTTT. This encodes CASSLTQGGRITNEKLFF.